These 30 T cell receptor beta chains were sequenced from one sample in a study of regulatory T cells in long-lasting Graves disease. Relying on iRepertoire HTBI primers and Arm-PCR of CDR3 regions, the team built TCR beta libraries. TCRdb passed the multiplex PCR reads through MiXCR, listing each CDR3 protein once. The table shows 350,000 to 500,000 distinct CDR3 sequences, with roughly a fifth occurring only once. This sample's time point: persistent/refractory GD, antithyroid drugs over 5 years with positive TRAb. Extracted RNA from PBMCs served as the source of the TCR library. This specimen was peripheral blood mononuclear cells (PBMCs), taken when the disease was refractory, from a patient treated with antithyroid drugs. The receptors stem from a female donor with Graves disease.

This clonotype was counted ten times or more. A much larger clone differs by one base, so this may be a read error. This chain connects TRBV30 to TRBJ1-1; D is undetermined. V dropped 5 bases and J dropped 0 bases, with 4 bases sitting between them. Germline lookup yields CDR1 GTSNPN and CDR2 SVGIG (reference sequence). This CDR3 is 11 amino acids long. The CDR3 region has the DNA TGTGCCTGGGTCCTGAACACTGAAGCTTTCTTT. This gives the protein CAWVLNTEAFF. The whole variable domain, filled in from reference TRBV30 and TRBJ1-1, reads SQTIHQWPATLVQPVGSPLSLECTVEGTSNPNLYWYRQAAGRGLQLLFYSVGIGQISSEVPQNLSASRPQDRQFILSSKKLLLSDSGFYLCAWVLNTEAFFGQGTRLTVV.

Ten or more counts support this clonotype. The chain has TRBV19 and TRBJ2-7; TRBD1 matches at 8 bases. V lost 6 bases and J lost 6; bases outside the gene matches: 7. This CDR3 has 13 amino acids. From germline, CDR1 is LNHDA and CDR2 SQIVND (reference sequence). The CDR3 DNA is TGTGCCAGTAGACGGACAGGGAAAGGCGAGCAGTACTTC. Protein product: CASRRTGKGEQYF. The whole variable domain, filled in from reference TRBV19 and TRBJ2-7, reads DGGITQSPKYLFRKEGQNVTLSCEQNLNHDAMYWYRQDPGQGLRLIYYSQIVNDFQKGDIAEGYSVSREKKESFPLTVTSAQKNPTAFYLCASRRTGKGEQYFGPGTRLTVT.

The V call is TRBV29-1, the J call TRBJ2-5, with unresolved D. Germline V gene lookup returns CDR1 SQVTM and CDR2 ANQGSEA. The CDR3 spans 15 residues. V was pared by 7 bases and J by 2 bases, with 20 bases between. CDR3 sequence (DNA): TGCAGCGGAATGCCAGATATCGGAAGTCAAGAGACCCAGTACTTC. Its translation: CSGMPDIGSQETQYF.

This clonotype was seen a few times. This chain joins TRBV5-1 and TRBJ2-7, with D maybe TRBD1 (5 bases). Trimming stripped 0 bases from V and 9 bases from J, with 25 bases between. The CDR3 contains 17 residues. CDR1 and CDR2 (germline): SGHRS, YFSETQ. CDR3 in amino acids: CASSLALGVPRSGRQYF. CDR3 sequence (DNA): TGCGCCAGCAGCTTGGCCTTAGGGGTCCCCAGGAGTGGTCGGCAGTACTTC. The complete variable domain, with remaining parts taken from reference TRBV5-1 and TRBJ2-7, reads KAGVTQTPRYLIKTRGQQVTLSCSPISGHRSVSWYQQTPGQGLQFLFEYFSETQRNKGNFPGRFSGRQFSNSRSEMNVSTLELGDSALYLCASSLALGVPRSGRQYFGPGTRLTVT.

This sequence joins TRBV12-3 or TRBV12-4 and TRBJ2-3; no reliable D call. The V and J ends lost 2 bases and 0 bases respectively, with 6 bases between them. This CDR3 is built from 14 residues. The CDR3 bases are TGTGCCAGCAGTTTATGGGCTAGCACAGATACGCAGTATTTT. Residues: CASSLWASTDTQYF.

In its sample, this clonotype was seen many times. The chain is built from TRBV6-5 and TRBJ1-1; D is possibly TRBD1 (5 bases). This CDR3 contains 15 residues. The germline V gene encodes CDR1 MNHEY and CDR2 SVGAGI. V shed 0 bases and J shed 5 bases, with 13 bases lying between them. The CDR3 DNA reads TGTGCCAGCAGTTACTCTTGGGGGAGAGGGACTGAAGCTTTCTTT. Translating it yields CASSYSWGRGTEAFF.

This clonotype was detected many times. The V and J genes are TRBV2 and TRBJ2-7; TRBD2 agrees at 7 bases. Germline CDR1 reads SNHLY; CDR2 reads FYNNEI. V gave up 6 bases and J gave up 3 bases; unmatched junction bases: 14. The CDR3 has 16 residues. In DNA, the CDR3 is TGTGCCAGCAGCCTAGGGAGGGACCACAACCACTACGAGCAGTACTTC. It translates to CASSLGRDHNHYEQYF.

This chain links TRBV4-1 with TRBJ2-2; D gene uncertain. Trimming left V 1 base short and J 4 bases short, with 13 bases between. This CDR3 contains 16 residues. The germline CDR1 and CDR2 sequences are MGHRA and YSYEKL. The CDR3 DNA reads TGCGCCAGCAGCCAAGTTATAGCCACGAGCACCGGGGAGCTGTTTTTT. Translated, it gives CASSQVIATSTGELFF.

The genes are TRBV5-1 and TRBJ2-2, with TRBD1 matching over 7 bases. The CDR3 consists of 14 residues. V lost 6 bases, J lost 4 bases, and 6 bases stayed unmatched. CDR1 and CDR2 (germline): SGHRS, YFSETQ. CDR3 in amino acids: CASKGDRATGELFF. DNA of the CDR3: TGCGCCAGCAAAGGAGACAGGGCCACCGGGGAGCTGTTTTTT.

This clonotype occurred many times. CDR3 nucleotide sequence: TGTGCCAGCAGGGGGGAAGGGCCCCTCCACTTT. It translates to CASRGEGPLHF. The chain couples TRBV28 to TRBJ1-6; D possibly corresponds to TRBD1 (5 bases). The germline gives CDR1 MDHEN, CDR2 SYDVKM. Trimming stripped 6 bases from V and 13 bases from J, with 10 bases between. The CDR3 loop spans 11 amino acids.

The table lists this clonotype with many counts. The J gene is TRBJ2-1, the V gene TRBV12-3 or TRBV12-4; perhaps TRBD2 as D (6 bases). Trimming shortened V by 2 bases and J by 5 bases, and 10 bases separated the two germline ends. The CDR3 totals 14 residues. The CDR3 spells CASSLSGVDNEQFF. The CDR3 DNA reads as TGTGCCAGCAGTTTATCGGGGGTAGACAATGAGCAGTTCTTC.

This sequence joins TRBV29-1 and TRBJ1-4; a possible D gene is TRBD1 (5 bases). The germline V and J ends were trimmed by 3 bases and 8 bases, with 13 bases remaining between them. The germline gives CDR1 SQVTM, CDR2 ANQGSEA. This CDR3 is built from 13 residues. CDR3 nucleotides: TGCAGCGTTGAGTCGGGGGGGGAGGAAAAACTGTTTTTT. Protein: CSVESGGEEKLFF.

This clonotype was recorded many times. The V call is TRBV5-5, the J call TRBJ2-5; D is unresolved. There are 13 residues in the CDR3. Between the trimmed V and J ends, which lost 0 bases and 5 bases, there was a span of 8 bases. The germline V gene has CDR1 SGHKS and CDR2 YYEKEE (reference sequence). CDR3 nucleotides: TGTGCCAGCAGCTTGGGGGGTTTTGAGACCCAGTACTTC. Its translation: CASSLGGFETQYF. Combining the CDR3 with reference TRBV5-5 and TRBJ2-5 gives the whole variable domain DAGVTQSPTHLIKTRGQQVTLRCSPISGHKSVSWYQQVLGQGPQFIFQYYEKEERGRGNFPDRFSARQFPNYSSELNVNALLLGDSALYLCASSLGGFETQYFGPGTRLLVL.

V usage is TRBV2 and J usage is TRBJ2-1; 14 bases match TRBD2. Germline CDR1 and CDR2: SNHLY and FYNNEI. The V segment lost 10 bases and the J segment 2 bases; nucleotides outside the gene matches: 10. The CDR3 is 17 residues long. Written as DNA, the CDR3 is TGTGCCACCAAGGGACTAGCGGGAGCTAATACCTACAATGAGCAGTTCTTC. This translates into CATKGLAGANTYNEQFF.

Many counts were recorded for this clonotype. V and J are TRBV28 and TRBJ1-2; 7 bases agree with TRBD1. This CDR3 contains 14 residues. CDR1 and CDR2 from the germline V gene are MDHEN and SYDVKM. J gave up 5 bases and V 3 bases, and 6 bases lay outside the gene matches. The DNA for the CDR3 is TGTGCCAGCAGTTTCGGGAGGGGGCATTATGGCTACACCTTC. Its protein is CASSFGRGHYGYTF.

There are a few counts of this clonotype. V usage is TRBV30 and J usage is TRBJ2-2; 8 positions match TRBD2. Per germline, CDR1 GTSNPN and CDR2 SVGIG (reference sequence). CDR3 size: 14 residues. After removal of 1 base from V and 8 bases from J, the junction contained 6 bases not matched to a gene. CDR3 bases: TGTGCCTGGAGTGACAGCGGGAGTAGGGGGGAGCTGTTTTTT. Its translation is CAWSDSGSRGELFF.

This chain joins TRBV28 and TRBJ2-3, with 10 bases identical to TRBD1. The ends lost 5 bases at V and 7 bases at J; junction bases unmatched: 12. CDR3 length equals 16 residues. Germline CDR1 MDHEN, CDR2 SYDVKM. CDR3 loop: CASSTPGQGTQNTQYF. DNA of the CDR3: TGTGCCAGCAGTACTCCGGGACAGGGGACCCAGAATACGCAGTATTTT.

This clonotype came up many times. CDR3 protein: CASSLGSDGNEGDNSPLHF. CDR3 sequence (DNA): TGTGCCAGCAGTTTAGGGTCAGACGGAAATGAGGGAGATAATTCACCCCTCCACTTT. The genes are TRBV28 and TRBJ1-4; D is unclear. The last part of the DNA fits TRBJ1-6 better; the J call may be wrong. The CDR3 runs 19 residues. The germline V gene has CDR1 MDHEN and CDR2 SYDVKM.

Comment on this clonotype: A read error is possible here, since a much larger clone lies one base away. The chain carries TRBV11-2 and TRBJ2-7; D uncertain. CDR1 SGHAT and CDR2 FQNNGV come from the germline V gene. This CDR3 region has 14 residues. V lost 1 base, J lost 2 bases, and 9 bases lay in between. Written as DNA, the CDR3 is TGTGCCAGCAGCTTAGCCAGGTTCCCCTACGAGCAGTACTTC. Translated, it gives CASSLARFPYEQYF.

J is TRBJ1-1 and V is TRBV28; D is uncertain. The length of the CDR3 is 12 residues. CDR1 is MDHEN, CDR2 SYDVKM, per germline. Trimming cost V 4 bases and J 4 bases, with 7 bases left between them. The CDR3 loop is CASSSYSTEAFF. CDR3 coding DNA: TGTGCCAGCAGTTCGTACAGCACTGAAGCTTTCTTT. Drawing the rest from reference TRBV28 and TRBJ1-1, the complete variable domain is DVKVTQSSRYLVKRTGEKVFLECVQDMDHENMFWYRQDPGLGLRLIYFSYDVKMKEKGDIPEGYSVSREKKERFSLILESASTNQTSMYLCASSSYSTEAFFGQGTRLTVV.

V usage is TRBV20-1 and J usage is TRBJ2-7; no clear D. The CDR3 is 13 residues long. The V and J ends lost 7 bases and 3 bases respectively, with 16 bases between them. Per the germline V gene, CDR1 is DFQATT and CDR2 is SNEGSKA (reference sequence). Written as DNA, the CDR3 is TGCAGTGTTTTAGGTCCTTCTCGCTACGAGCAGTACTTC. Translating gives CSVLGPSRYEQYF.

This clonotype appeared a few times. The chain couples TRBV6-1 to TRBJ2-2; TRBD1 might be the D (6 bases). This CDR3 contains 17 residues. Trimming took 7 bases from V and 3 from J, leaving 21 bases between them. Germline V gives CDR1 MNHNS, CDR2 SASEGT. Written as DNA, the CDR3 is TGTGCCAGCACCCCGTGGGACATACCAAGGGACACCGGGGAGCTGTTTTTT. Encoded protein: CASTPWDIPRDTGELFF.

CDR3 residues: CASSPALGETQYF. CDR3 in DNA: TGCGCCAGCAGCCCCGCCCTGGGAGAGACCCAGTACTTC. The V call is TRBV5-1, the J call TRBJ2-5, with no clear D. The ends were cut back, 4 bases at V and 4 bases at J, with 11 bases in the middle. The V gene's germline CDR1 is SGHRS and CDR2 YFSETQ. The CDR3 is 13 residues long. The full variable domain, its missing parts supplied by reference TRBV5-1 and TRBJ2-5, is KAGVTQTPRYLIKTRGQQVTLSCSPISGHRSVSWYQQTPGQGLQFLFEYFSETQRNKGNFPGRFSGRQFSNSRSEMNVSTLELGDSALYLCASSPALGETQYFGPGTRLLVL.

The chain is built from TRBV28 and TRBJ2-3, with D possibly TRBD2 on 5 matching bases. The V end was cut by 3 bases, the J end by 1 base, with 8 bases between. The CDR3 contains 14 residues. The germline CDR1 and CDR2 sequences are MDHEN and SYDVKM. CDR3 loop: CASSLDSGTDTQYF. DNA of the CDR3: TGTGCCAGCAGTTTGGATAGCGGCACAGATACGCAGTATTTT.

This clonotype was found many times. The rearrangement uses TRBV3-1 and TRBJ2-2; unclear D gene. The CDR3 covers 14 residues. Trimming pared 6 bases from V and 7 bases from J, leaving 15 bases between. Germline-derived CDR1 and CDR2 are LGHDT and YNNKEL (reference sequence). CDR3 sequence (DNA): TGTGCCAGCAGACGTGGCCCCGCGAGCGGGGAGCTGTTTTTT. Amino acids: CASRRGPASGELFF.

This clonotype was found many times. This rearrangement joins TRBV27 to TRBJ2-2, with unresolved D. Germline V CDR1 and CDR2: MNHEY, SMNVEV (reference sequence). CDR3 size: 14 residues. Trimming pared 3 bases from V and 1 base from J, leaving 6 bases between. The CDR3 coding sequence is TGTGCCAGCAGTTTGAACAAGAACACCGGGGAGCTGTTTTTT. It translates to CASSLNKNTGELFF.

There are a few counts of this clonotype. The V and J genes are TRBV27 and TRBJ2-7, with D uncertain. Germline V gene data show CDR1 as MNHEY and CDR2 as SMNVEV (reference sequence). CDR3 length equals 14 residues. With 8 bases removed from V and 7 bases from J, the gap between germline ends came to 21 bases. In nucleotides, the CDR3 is TGTGCCAGCCGCTCCGAGGACGTACGTACGGAGCAGTACTTC. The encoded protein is CASRSEDVRTEQYF.

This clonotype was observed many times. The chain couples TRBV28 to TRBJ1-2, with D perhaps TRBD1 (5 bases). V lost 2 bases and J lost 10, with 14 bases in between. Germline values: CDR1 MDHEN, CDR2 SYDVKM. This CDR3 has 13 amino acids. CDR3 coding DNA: TGTGCCAGCAGTTTAGGGTTTGGGGCCGACTACACCTTC. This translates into CASSLGFGADYTF.

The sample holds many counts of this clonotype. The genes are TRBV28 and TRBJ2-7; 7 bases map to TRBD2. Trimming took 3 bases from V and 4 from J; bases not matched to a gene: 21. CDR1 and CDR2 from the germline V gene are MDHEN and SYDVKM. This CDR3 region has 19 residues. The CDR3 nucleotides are TGTGCCAGCAGTTTTAGGGCCGGAGAGACGGGAGCGGGATCTTACGAGCAGTACTTC. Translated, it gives CASSFRAGETGAGSYEQYF.

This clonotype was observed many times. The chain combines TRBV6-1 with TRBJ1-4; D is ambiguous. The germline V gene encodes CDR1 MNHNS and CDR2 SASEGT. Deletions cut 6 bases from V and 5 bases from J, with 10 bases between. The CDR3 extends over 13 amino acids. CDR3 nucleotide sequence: TGTGCCAGCAGACTACAAGGAAATGAAAAACTGTTTTTT. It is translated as CASRLQGNEKLFF.